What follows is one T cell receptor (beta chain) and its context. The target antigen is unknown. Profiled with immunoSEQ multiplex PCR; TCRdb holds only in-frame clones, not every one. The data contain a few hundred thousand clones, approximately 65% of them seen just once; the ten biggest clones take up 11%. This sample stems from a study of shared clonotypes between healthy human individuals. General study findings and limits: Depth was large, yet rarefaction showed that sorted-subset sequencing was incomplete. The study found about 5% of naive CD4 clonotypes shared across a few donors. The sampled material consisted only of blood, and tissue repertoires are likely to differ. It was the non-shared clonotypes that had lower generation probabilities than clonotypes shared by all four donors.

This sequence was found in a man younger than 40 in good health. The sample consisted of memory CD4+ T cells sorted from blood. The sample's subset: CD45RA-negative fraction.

The CDR3 here is CASSQTGDRGQYEQYF. As DNA, the CDR3 is TGTGCCAGCTCTCAGACCGGGGACAGGGGGCAGTACGAGCAGTACTTC. The genes are TRBV28 and TRBJ2-7, with 12 bases fitting TRBD1. Trimming at V came to 8 bases and at J to 4 bases, leaving 12 bases not matched to a gene. Germline-derived CDR1 and CDR2 are MDHEN and SYDVKM. This CDR3 region has 16 residues.